This T cell receptor beta chain was sequenced in a study of blood T cells in healthy people across ages. A second roughly 6 to 12 cycle PCR used barcoded and J-beta primers. TCRdb independently ran MiXCR on the 5' RACE reads; one entry per CDR3 protein. The data show roughly 720,000 distinct CDR3 sequences, around half seen once. Comment on this clonotype: The junction and the germline gene differ at one end; a read error may be behind it.

The germline CDR1 and CDR2 sequences are SGHAT and FQNNGV. This CDR3 is 14 amino acids long. The sample taken for sequencing was blood. The chain is built from TRBV11-2 and TRBJ1-2; possibly TRBD1 for D (5 bases). The TCR originated in a man aged 80 or over in good health. The CDR3, as DNA: TGTGCCGGCAGCGCTAGGATGGGGGATTATGGCTACACCTTC. It specifies CAGSARMGDYGYTF.